The 8 T cell receptor beta chains listed next were all sequenced from one sample in a study of identifying expanded T cells in peripheral blood. TCRdb keeps only in-frame clones here, not all; method: immunoSEQ multiplex PCR. The data hold some 72,000 clones, with roughly 90% observed a single time. The specimen sequenced was blood. These receptors originate from a person aged 18 to 70 in good health.

The rearrangement joins TRBV9 to TRBJ1-2, with D perhaps matching TRBD1 (6 bases). The CDR3 is 13 residues long. The germline V and J ends were trimmed by 6 bases and 3 bases, with 12 bases remaining between them. Germline V CDR1 and CDR2: SGDLS, YYNGEE. This CDR3 is CASTATGYYGYTF. CDR3 DNA sequence: TGTGCCAGCACCGCCACAGGGTACTATGGCTACACCTTC.

The V call is TRBV5-1, the J call TRBJ2-2, with TRBD2 matching over 7 bases. The ends lost 0 bases at V and 2 bases at J; junction bases unmatched: 1. The CDR3 runs to 15 residues. CDR1 and CDR2 from the germline V gene are SGHRS and YFSETQ. CDR3 protein: CASSLGLANTGELFF. The CDR3 DNA sequence: TGCGCCAGCAGCTTGGGACTAGCAAACACCGGGGAGCTGTTTTTT.

The genes are TRBV6-1 and TRBJ1-2; 7 bases agree with TRBD1. The CDR3 consists of 14 residues. The germline gives CDR1 MNHNS, CDR2 SASEGT. The junction had 8 bases not matched to a gene; V was cut back by 5 bases and J by 5 bases. CDR3 nucleotide sequence: TGTGCCAGCAGTCCCCGAGGGACAGCTTATGGCTACACCTTC. Protein sequence: CASSPRGTAYGYTF.

V is TRBV30 and J is TRBJ1-2, with 7 nucleotides matching TRBD1. This CDR3 region has 13 residues. CDR1 and CDR2 from the germline V gene are GTSNPN and SVGIG (reference sequence). The junction had 3 bases not matched to a gene; V was cut back by 0 bases and J by 5 bases. CDR3 nucleotides: TGTGCCTGGAGTGTAACCAGGGGGTATGGCTACACCTTC. It codes for CAWSVTRGYGYTF.

This clone showed up just once. The J gene is TRBJ2-4, the V gene TRBV7-8; 9 bases align to TRBD1. Germline CDR1 SGHVS, CDR2 FQNEAQ. V shed 5 bases, J shed 8 bases, and the junction held 7 bases outside the gene matches. The CDR3 contains 14 residues. CDR3 nucleotides: TGTGCCAGCAGCCCTAAAACAGGGGGCGACATTCAGTACTTC. This gives the protein CASSPKTGGDIQYF.

This chain links TRBV5-1 with TRBJ2-5; 10 bases fit TRBD2. CDR1 and CDR2 from the germline V gene are SGHRS and YFSETQ. This CDR3 region has 17 residues. The junction had 10 bases not matched to a gene; V was cut back by 4 bases and J by 1 base. CDR3 loop: CASSIGAGGTAQETQYF. In DNA form, the CDR3 reads TGCGCCAGCAGCATAGGAGCGGGAGGGACGGCCCAAGAGACCCAGTACTTC. Full variable domain (remainder filled in from reference TRBV5-1 and TRBJ2-5): KAGVTQTPRYLIKTRGQQVTLSCSPISGHRSVSWYQQTPGQGLQFLFEYFSETQRNKGNFPGRFSGRQFSNSRSEMNVSTLELGDSALYLCASSIGAGGTAQETQYFGPGTRLLVL.

V gene TRBV28 combines with J gene TRBJ2-7; D possibly uses TRBD1 or TRBD2 (5 bases each). V was shortened by 3 bases and J by 0 bases, with 12 bases between the two germline ends. CDR3 size: 15 residues. Germline-derived CDR1 and CDR2 are MDHEN and SYDVKM. CDR3 sequence reads: CASSFEGSLSYEQYF. The CDR3 bases are TGTGCCAGCAGTTTTGAGGGGAGCCTCTCCTACGAGCAGTACTTC.

The chain couples TRBV18 to TRBJ2-1; 9 bases align to TRBD1. The junction had 8 bases not matched to a gene; V was cut back by 2 bases and J by 9 bases. The germline V gene has CDR1 KGHSH and CDR2 LQKENI. The CDR3 is 15 residues long. CDR3 DNA: TGTGCCAGCTCACCAACCGGGACAGGGTACGGTGAGCAGTTCTTC. Protein: CASSPTGTGYGEQFF.